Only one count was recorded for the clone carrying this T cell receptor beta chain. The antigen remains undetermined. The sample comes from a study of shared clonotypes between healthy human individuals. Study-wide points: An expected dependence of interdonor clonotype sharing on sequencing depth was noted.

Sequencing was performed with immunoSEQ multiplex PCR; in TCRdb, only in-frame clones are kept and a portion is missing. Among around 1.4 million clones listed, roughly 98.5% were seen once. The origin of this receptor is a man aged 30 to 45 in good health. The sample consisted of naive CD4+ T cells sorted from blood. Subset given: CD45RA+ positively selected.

The CDR3 nucleotides read TGCGCCAGCGTGTTTTCTGTGGGAGGTCCCTACGAGCAGTACTTC. Translating it yields CASVFSVGGPYEQYF. This rearrangement joins TRBV5-1 to TRBJ2-7; D is perhaps TRBD2 (6 bases). The germline gives CDR1 SGHRS, CDR2 YFSETQ. Trimming stripped 7 bases from V and 2 bases from J, with 19 bases between. This CDR3 region has 15 residues. The full variable domain, completed using reference TRBV5-1 and TRBJ2-7, is KAGVTQTPRYLIKTRGQQVTLSCSPISGHRSVSWYQQTPGQGLQFLFEYFSETQRNKGNFPGRFSGRQFSNSRSEMNVSTLELGDSALYLCASVFSVGGPYEQYFGPGTRLTVT.